The text below deals with one T cell receptor beta chain. Profiling relied on immunoSEQ multiplex PCR, and the TCRdb table lists in-frame clones only, not all of them. The data show 35,000 to 45,000 clones, with 80% to 95% seen just once and approximately 1.2% held by the top ten. The data derive from a study of T cell changes during pregnancy in multiple sclerosis. The CDR3 consists of 13 residues. The V gene's germline CDR1 is WSHSY and CDR2 SAAADI. The V gene lost 3 bases and the J gene lost 4 bases, with 10 bases spanning the gap. The specimen was peripheral blood. The receptor comes from a female donor with multiple sclerosis, enrolled in a pregnancy study. The chain couples TRBV10-2 to TRBJ2-7; TRBD2 might be the D (6 bases). In DNA form, the CDR3 reads TGCGCCAGCAGTGAAATCGGGAGTTACGAGCAGTACTTC. Residues: CASSEIGSYEQYF.